These 5 T cell receptor beta chains originate from one sample sequenced in a study of blood T cell repertoires in COVID-19 (TCRdb year 2020). Receptors were amplified or captured by the immunoSEQ multiplex PCR assay. TCRdb re-hosts the immuneACCESS table, in-frame sequences only. Its copies lack some clones; in the studies checked, an unresolved V gene accounts for under half of them, and the cause for the rest is not known. The sample profile shows 110,000 to 150,000 clones; nearly 90% of them were found once. The biggest ten clones account for 1.5% to 2% of the sample. The sequenced sample consisted of peripheral blood. Every receptor here comes from a man aged 65-85 years with acute or convalescent COVID-19.

The chain joins TRBV6-5 to TRBJ2-2, with 7 nucleotides matching TRBD1. Unmatched junction bases numbered 9, after V lost 8 bases and J lost 6 bases. Per the germline V gene, CDR1 is MNHEY and CDR2 is SVGAGI. The CDR3 runs to 14 residues. The DNA of the CDR3 is TGTGCCAGCCTCGACCTTGGACAGGCCGGGGAGCTGTTTTTT. It encodes CASLDLGQAGELFF.

The genes are TRBV5-1 and TRBJ1-2; D is perhaps TRBD1 (5 bases). This CDR3 comprises 15 residues. Trimming pared 0 bases from V and 2 bases from J, leaving 11 bases between. The germline gives CDR1 SGHRS, CDR2 YFSETQ. CDR3 protein: CASSLGAGLNYGYTF. The CDR3, as DNA: TGCGCCAGCAGCTTGGGCGCAGGGCTGAACTATGGCTACACCTTC. The full variable domain, rest sourced from reference TRBV5-1 and TRBJ1-2, is KAGVTQTPRYLIKTRGQQVTLSCSPISGHRSVSWYQQTPGQGLQFLFEYFSETQRNKGNFPGRFSGRQFSNSRSEMNVSTLELGDSALYLCASSLGAGLNYGYTFGSGTRLTVV.

The rearrangement uses TRBV7-9 and TRBJ1-1; the match to TRBD1 covers 7 bases. The CDR3 runs to 16 residues. Trimming took 4 bases from V and 5 from J; bases not matched to a gene: 13. Per the germline V gene, CDR1 is SEHNR and CDR2 is FQNEAQ (reference sequence). The chain's CDR3 is CASSSSGGGYGTEAFF. In DNA form, the CDR3 reads TGTGCCAGCAGCTCGTCCGGAGGGGGCTATGGAACTGAAGCTTTCTTT.

The chain couples TRBV27 to TRBJ2-2, with 8 positions matching TRBD1. Germline assignment: CDR1 MNHEY and CDR2 SMNVEV (reference sequence). This CDR3 comprises 17 residues. V trimming: 2 bases; J trimming: 1 base; junction bases outside the gene matches: 6. The CDR3, as DNA: TGTGCCAGCAGTTTAATAGCCGGGACAGGGAACACCGGGGAGCTGTTTTTT. Protein sequence: CASSLIAGTGNTGELFF.

The chain's CDR3 is CASSLEGAATEAFF. The CDR3 nucleotides read TGTGCCAGCAGTTTAGAGGGGGCGGCTACTGAAGCTTTCTTT. The chain carries TRBV27 and TRBJ1-1, with 7 bases aligning to TRBD1. CDR1 and CDR2 from the germline V gene are MNHEY and SMNVEV (reference sequence). The CDR3 has 14 amino acids. V shed 2 bases and J 5 bases; nucleotides not matched to a gene: 5.